This T cell receptor (beta chain) is drawn from a study of T cells after yellow fever vaccination. This clonotype was seen at least ten times. Germline CDR1 is DFQATT and CDR2 is SNEGSKA (reference sequence). The CDR3 spans 14 residues. Unmatched junction bases numbered 9, after V lost 7 bases and J lost 5 bases. MiXCR, run by TCRdb on the 5' RACE reads, gives a single entry per CDR3 protein. The sample records approximately 110,000 distinct CDR3 sequences, around 8.6% being singletons. The TCR was taken from a man aged 25 to 40 who received the YFV17D yellow fever vaccine. The input for sequencing was CD8+ T cells sorted from PBMCs, taken 45 days after the yellow fever booster vaccination. The chain recombines TRBV20-1 with TRBJ2-5; 11 bases are a match to TRBD2. The CDR3 nucleotides are TGCAGTGGCCGACCGGGACTAGCGGTGGAGACCCAGTACTTC. Protein product: CSGRPGLAVETQYF.